Presented here are 30 T cell receptor beta chains from one specimen sequenced in a study of Graves' ophthalmopathy and Graves' hyperthyroidism. For repertoire sequencing, the TCR beta CDR3 regions were amplified from RNA transcripts. RT-PCR was first run with HTBI primers, then multiplex PCR in a second round. TCRdb re-called the multiplex PCR reads through MiXCR, storing one row per CDR3 protein. The sample shows 350,000 to 400,000 distinct CDR3 sequences, 15% to 17% of them seen only once. Source material: peripheral blood. Receptors were obtained from a woman under 30 with stable Graves' hyperthyroidism.

The table lists this clonotype with many counts. The chain recombines TRBV5-1 with TRBJ1-2; tentatively, D is TRBD1 (5 bases). The CDR3 has 15 amino acids. The germline V gene has CDR1 SGHRS and CDR2 YFSETQ. Trimming stripped 5 bases from V and 8 bases from J, with 22 bases between. In nucleotides, the CDR3 is TGCGCCAGCAGGAACACGGGACGGGACTTCGAGGGCTACACCTTC. It specifies CASRNTGRDFEGYTF.

Notes on this clonotype: This could be a read error, since a much larger clone is one nucleotide away. This chain links TRBV19 with TRBJ1-2; D gene ambiguous. This CDR3 comprises 13 residues. Trimming left V 0 bases short and J 4 bases short, with 6 bases between. The germline V gene encodes CDR1 LNHDA and CDR2 SQIVND (reference sequence). This CDR3 reads CASSIERVYGYTF. CDR3 in DNA: TGTGCCAGTAGTATAGAGCGGGTCTATGGCTACACCTTC.

Only a few counts were recorded for this clonotype. The chain uses TRBV6-1 and TRBJ2-5; TRBD1 matches at 8 bases. Germline CDR1 is MNHNS and CDR2 is SASEGT. The J segment lost 5 bases and the V segment lost 6 bases, leaving 5 bases of the junction unmatched. This CDR3 region has 13 residues. CDR3 sequence: CASSRGLSETQYF. The CDR3 nucleotides are TGTGCCAGCAGCAGGGGGCTTTCTGAGACCCAGTACTTC.

There are many counts of this clonotype. The genes are TRBV7-3 and TRBJ2-6; D gene unclear. The CDR3 has 12 amino acids. The germline gives CDR1 SGHTA, CDR2 FQGTGA. V was cut by 3 bases and J by 4 bases, with 1 base left in between. The CDR3 DNA reads as TGTGCCAGCAGCTTGGGGGCCAACGTCCTGACTTTC. It translates to CASSLGANVLTF.

This clonotype appeared many times. V usage is TRBV5-6 and J usage is TRBJ2-6; D possibly corresponds to TRBD2 (5 bases). Per the germline V gene, CDR1 is SGHDT and CDR2 is YYEEEE. Between the trimmed V and J ends, which lost 4 bases and 0 bases, there was a span of 14 bases. There are 17 residues in the CDR3. CDR3 residues: CASSPWVEGSGANVLTF. Here the CDR3 DNA reads TGTGCCAGCAGCCCTTGGGTTGAGGGCTCTGGGGCCAACGTCCTGACTTTC.

V usage is TRBV6-5 and J usage is TRBJ1-5; TRBD1 aligns across 8 bases. Trimming cost V 2 bases and J 7 bases; bases outside gene matches: 4. The CDR3 has 14 amino acids. Germline V gene sequence: CDR1 MNHEY, CDR2 SVGAGI. The CDR3 loop is CASSYVTGGQPQHF. Here the CDR3 DNA reads TGTGCCAGCAGTTACGTAACAGGGGGGCAGCCCCAGCATTTT.

The V call is TRBV6-4, the J call TRBJ1-1, with D unclear. This CDR3 region has 16 residues. The V and J ends lost 6 bases and 2 bases respectively, with 19 bases between them. The germline CDR1 and CDR2 sequences are MRHNA and SNTAGT. The CDR3 loop is CASRDRSSGVNTEAFF. CDR3 DNA: TGTGCCAGCAGGGACCGGTCTAGTGGAGTCAACACTGAAGCTTTCTTT.

This clonotype was seen many times. The V and J genes are TRBV9 and TRBJ1-2; D unresolved. Germline CDR1 is SGDLS and CDR2 is YYNGEE. V lost 4 bases and J 4 bases, leaving 20 bases between the germline ends. This CDR3 is 16 amino acids long. The CDR3 sequence: CASSPEGQDGAYGYTF. As DNA, the CDR3 is TGTGCCAGCAGCCCTGAAGGGCAGGACGGAGCCTATGGCTACACCTTC.

This clonotype was picked up one time. This chain's CDR3 is CASSYSKGVGYTF. Written as DNA, the CDR3 is TGTGCCAGCAGTTACTCGAAAGGGGTTGGCTACACCTTC. The chain carries TRBV6-5 and TRBJ1-2; D is possibly TRBD1 (5 bases). V was shortened by 0 bases and J by 7 bases, with 9 bases between the two germline ends. Germline V CDR1 and CDR2: MNHEY, SVGAGI. This CDR3 comprises 13 residues.

This clonotype was found many times. This chain links TRBV6-4 with TRBJ1-1; D not resolved. Germline CDR1 reads MRHNA; CDR2 reads SNTAGT. This CDR3 spans 14 amino acids. V was cut by 6 bases and J by 1 base, with 12 bases left in between. The chain's CDR3 is CASSMTPPNTEAFF. CDR3 in DNA: TGTGCCAGCAGCATGACACCTCCGAACACTGAAGCTTTCTTT.

This clonotype appeared many times. V gene TRBV12-3 or TRBV12-4 combines with J gene TRBJ1-1; D call uncertain. V was cut by 6 bases and J by 0 bases, with 14 bases left in between. CDR3 length equals 15 residues. The CDR3 region has the DNA TGTGCCAGCAGGGCCGCGGGCGGGGTGAACACTGAAGCTTTCTTT. It translates to CASRAAGGVNTEAFF.

This clonotype was seen repeatedly, ten times or more. This sequence joins TRBV15 and TRBJ1-1; D not certain. V shed 1 base and J shed 5 bases, with 14 bases lying between them. Germline lookup yields CDR1 LNHNV and CDR2 YYDKDF (reference sequence). This CDR3 comprises 15 residues. The CDR3 DNA reads TGTGCCACCAGCAGAGGTGGGCAGGCGAATACTGAAGCTTTCTTT. It translates to CATSRGGQANTEAFF.

This clonotype came up many times. An end of the junction differs from the germline gene, which may be a read error. This chain links TRBV12-3 or TRBV12-4 with TRBJ1-2, with a weak D call TRBD1 (6 bases). The CDR3 runs to 15 residues. In DNA, the CDR3 is TGTGCCAGCAGTTCATCGGCACAGGGCGTCTATAGCTACACCTTC. Translated: CASSSSAQGVYSYTF.

The rearrangement joins TRBV29-1 to TRBJ1-2, with D perhaps TRBD1 (5 bases). Germline-derived CDR1 and CDR2 are SQVTM and ANQGSEA. Trimming shortened V by 4 bases and J by 7 bases, and 13 bases separated the two germline ends. The CDR3 totals 12 residues. As DNA, the CDR3 is TGCAGCGTTGGCGCAGGGCCACGTGGCTACACCTTC. Its protein is CSVGAGPRGYTF. Supplemented by reference TRBV29-1 and TRBJ1-2, the full variable domain reads SAVISQKPSRDICQRGTSLTIQCQVDSQVTMMFWYRQQPGQSLTLIATANQGSEATYESGFVIDKFPISRPNLTFSTLTVSNMSPEDSSIYLCSVGAGPRGYTFGSGTRLTVV.

Ten or more counts support this clonotype. The gene calls are TRBV4-1 and TRBJ1-3; a weak D match, TRBD1 (6 bases). V was shortened by 4 bases and J by 0 bases, with 13 bases between the two germline ends. The CDR3 is 16 residues long. From germline, CDR1 is MGHRA and CDR2 YSYEKL. CDR3 residues: CASSLRGGASGNTIYF. The CDR3 DNA reads as TGCGCCAGCAGCCTCCGAGGGGGTGCCTCTGGAAACACCATATATTTT.

This clonotype occurred many times. The CDR3 loop reads CASSLDLAGQETQYF. For the CDR3, the DNA is TGTGCCAGCAGCTTAGACCTAGCGGGGCAAGAGACCCAGTACTTC. The rearrangement joins TRBV7-2 to TRBJ2-5, with 9 bases that match TRBD2. CDR1 is SGHTA, CDR2 FQGNSA, per germline. This CDR3 has 15 amino acids. V gave up 1 base and J gave up 2 bases; unmatched junction bases: 2.

The V and J genes are TRBV5-1 and TRBJ2-2, with D maybe TRBD2 (5 bases). The V end lost 0 bases, the J end lost 5 bases, and 20 bases lay between the germline ends. CDR3 length: 18 amino acids. The germline V gene has CDR1 SGHRS and CDR2 YFSETQ. In nucleotides, the CDR3 is TGCGCCAGCAGCTTGGTTGAGGGCAGGTGGACGTGGACCGGGGAGCTGTTTTTT. This gives the protein CASSLVEGRWTWTGELFF. Variable domain in full (rest from reference TRBV5-1 and TRBJ2-2): KAGVTQTPRYLIKTRGQQVTLSCSPISGHRSVSWYQQTPGQGLQFLFEYFSETQRNKGNFPGRFSGRQFSNSRSEMNVSTLELGDSALYLCASSLVEGRWTWTGELFFGEGSRLTVL.

In this sample, this clonotype turned up many times. V usage is TRBV19 and J usage is TRBJ1-2; 7 positions match TRBD1. This CDR3 is 15 amino acids long. Germline-derived CDR1 and CDR2 are LNHDA and SQIVND (reference sequence). V gave up 5 bases and J gave up 8 bases; unmatched junction bases: 14. CDR3 DNA sequence: TGTGCCAGTAGTCCACGACAGGGTCATGCTGAAGGCTACACCTTC. Protein sequence: CASSPRQGHAEGYTF.

There are many counts of this clonotype. The chain is built from TRBV28 and TRBJ2-7, with 8 bases matching TRBD1. The CDR3 covers 14 residues. V was clipped by 3 bases and J by 5 bases; unmatched bases: 6. CDR1 is MDHEN and CDR2 is SYDVKM in the germline V gene. The CDR3 DNA follows: TGTGCCAGCAGTTTTAGCAGGGGGCTCAACGAGCAGTACTTC. Its translation is CASSFSRGLNEQYF. Full variable domain (rest looked up from reference TRBV28 and TRBJ2-7): DVKVTQSSRYLVKRTGEKVFLECVQDMDHENMFWYRQDPGLGLRLIYFSYDVKMKEKGDIPEGYSVSREKKERFSLILESASTNQTSMYLCASSFSRGLNEQYFGPGTRLTVT.

V is TRBV20-1 and J is TRBJ2-5; a possible D gene is TRBD2 (5 bases). Trimming left V 1 base short and J 4 bases short, with 13 bases between. The germline V gene has CDR1 DFQATT and CDR2 SNEGSKA (reference sequence). This CDR3 comprises 14 residues. CDR3 residues: CSARGASWTETQYF. Here the CDR3 DNA reads TGCAGTGCTAGAGGGGCTAGCTGGACAGAGACCCAGTACTTC.

This clonotype was seen many times. The DNA for the CDR3 is TGCGCCAGCAGCTATGCAGGGGGCTGGAAGACTGAAGCTTTCTTT. Translating gives CASSYAGGWKTEAFF. This chain uses TRBV5-1 with TRBJ1-1, with 8 bases fitting TRBD1. The CDR3 contains 15 residues. Germline V gene lookup returns CDR1 SGHRS and CDR2 YFSETQ. Germline trimming cut 3 bases from V and 5 bases from J; bases unmatched to any gene: 9.

This clonotype was observed at least ten times. V usage is TRBV6-1 and J usage is TRBJ2-5; 13 bases map to TRBD2. Trimming cost V 7 bases and J 1 base; bases outside gene matches: 3. The length of the CDR3 is 15 residues. From germline, CDR1 is MNHNS and CDR2 SASEGT. CDR3 region: CASTRLAGGQETQYF. CDR3 bases: TGTGCCAGCACCCGACTAGCGGGGGGCCAAGAGACCCAGTACTTC.

This clonotype was detected only a few times. The V and J genes are TRBV7-3 and TRBJ1-1; D not resolved. This CDR3 contains 16 residues. In germline, CDR1 is SGHTA, CDR2 FQGTGA. V lost 5 bases, J lost 0 bases, and 16 bases lay in between. The DNA for the CDR3 is TGTGCCAGCAGCCAAAAGGGAGGATACATGAACACTGAAGCTTTCTTT. It codes for CASSQKGGYMNTEAFF.

The sample holds many counts of this clonotype. This rearrangement joins TRBV27 to TRBJ1-5; 7 bases map to TRBD1. J gave up 3 bases and V 6 bases, and 5 bases lay outside the gene matches. The CDR3 is made up of 14 amino acids. CDR1 is MNHEY, CDR2 SMNVEV, per germline (reference sequence). For the CDR3, the DNA is TGTGCCAGCAGCCACGGACAGGTCAATCAGCCCCAGCATTTT. This translates into CASSHGQVNQPQHF.

A remark on this clonotype: With a much larger clone just one base away, this may be a read error. V usage is TRBV6-2 or TRBV6-3 and J usage is TRBJ1-1, with D unclear. Trimming took off 6 bases at V and 6 bases at J, with 23 bases between the two ends. The germline V gene has CDR1 MNHEY and CDR2 SVGEGT. This CDR3 has 16 residues. The chain's CDR3 is CASSPKTRKGASEAFF. The CDR3 coding sequence is TGTGCCAGCAGCCCCAAAACCAGAAAGGGTGCATCTGAAGCTTTCTTT.

The table lists this clonotype with many counts. The chain recombines TRBV6-2 or TRBV6-3 with TRBJ1-5, with D perhaps matching TRBD1 (5 bases). The CDR3 is made up of 16 amino acids. Germline V gene sequence: CDR1 MNHEY, CDR2 SVGEGT. V was cut by 5 bases and J by 3 bases, with 17 bases left in between. This CDR3 reads CASSSWGGTNNQPQHF. The DNA for the CDR3 is TGTGCCAGCAGTAGCTGGGGAGGGACTAACAATCAGCCCCAGCATTTT.

This clonotype was recorded many times. The V and J genes are TRBV24-1 and TRBJ2-2; D is undetermined. Germline V CDR1 and CDR2: KGHDR, SFDVKD. CDR3 length: 14 residues. The germline V and J ends were trimmed by 5 bases and 5 bases, with 11 bases remaining between them. The CDR3 coding sequence is TGTGCCACCAGTGTCGGTATCCCGACCGGGGAGCTGTTTTTT. Encoded protein: CATSVGIPTGELFF.

This clonotype was counted ten times or more. V gene TRBV12-3 or TRBV12-4 combines with J gene TRBJ2-7; tentative D call: TRBD1 (6 bases). V shed 5 bases and J shed 3 bases, with 14 bases lying between them. The CDR3 runs 14 residues. DNA of the CDR3: TGTGCCAGCAGTGTACTACAGGGAGACTACGAGCAGTACTTC. Amino acids: CASSVLQGDYEQYF.

This clonotype was picked up many times. The chain links TRBV6-1 to TRBJ1-5, with D tentatively TRBD1 (5 bases). Trimming pared 9 bases from V and 1 base from J, leaving 10 bases between. This CDR3 comprises 13 residues. Germline lookup yields CDR1 MNHNS and CDR2 SASEGT. Here the CDR3 reads CASGGSSNQPQHF. CDR3 bases: TGTGCCAGTGGGGGTTCAAGCAATCAGCCCCAGCATTTT.

Many counts were recorded for this clonotype. At one end the junction does not follow the germline gene, possibly because of a read error. The chain employs TRBV7-7 and TRBJ2-2; D remains unclear. The CDR3 is 14 residues long. Germline CDR1 and CDR2: SSHAT and FNYEAQ (reference sequence). The chain's CDR3 is CASSLNVYTGELFF. In nucleotides, the CDR3 is TGTGCTAGCAGCTTAAACGTATACACCGGGGAGCTGTTTTTT.